The source of this T cell receptor (beta chain) is a study of a mutant IDH1 vaccine in newly diagnosed glioma. Study overall: Week 35 held visit V12, while week 47 held visit V13.

Some clones are missing from TCRdb's copy, which holds only in-frame ones; the method was immunoSEQ multiplex PCR. The sample lists about 84,000 clones; 81% were seen once. Trimming took 4 bases from V and 6 from J; bases not matched to a gene: 1. The CDR3 totals 13 residues. Germline lookup yields CDR1 SGHVS and CDR2 FQNEAQ. A note on this clone: As yet, its antigen is unknown.

Indicated time point: week 47, end of study. In the vaccine, a single dose held 300 ug of the mutant IDH1 20-mer peptide, along with topical imiquimod. Sequencing was performed on PBMCs, taken from a glioma patient whose treatment included an IDH1 peptide vaccine. This sequence was found in a man aged 40-55 years with glioma. The rearrangement joins TRBV7-8 to TRBJ2-2, with 8 bases lining up with TRBD2. DNA of the CDR3: TGTGCCAGCAGCTCGGGGGGGGCCGGGGAGCTGTTTTTT. It codes for CASSSGGAGELFF.